The 5 T cell receptor beta chains listed next were all sequenced from one sample in a study of T cell responses to AZD1222 COVID-19 vaccine. Sequenced by immunoSEQ multiplex PCR; TCRdb stores in-frame clones only, minus some. The sample consists of about 120,000 clones, around 94% of them appearing once. Sequencing used peripheral blood, obtained on day 0 of AZD1222 vaccination. The receptor set was obtained from an adult in good health.

The rearrangement joins TRBV4-1 to TRBJ1-3, with D unresolved. Germline V gives CDR1 MGHRA, CDR2 YSYEKL. The V and J ends lost 0 bases and 0 bases respectively, with 15 bases between them. CDR3 size: 18 residues. CDR3 amino acids: CASSQDPIYTVSGNTIYF. The CDR3 nucleotides read TGCGCCAGCAGCCAAGACCCTATTTACACCGTCTCTGGAAACACCATATATTTT.

V usage is TRBV19 and J usage is TRBJ1-2; D might be TRBD1 (5 bases). The V gene's germline CDR1 is LNHDA and CDR2 SQIVND (reference sequence). V was shortened by 5 bases and J by 6 bases, with 19 bases between the two germline ends. The length of the CDR3 is 15 residues. CDR3 DNA sequence: TGTGCCAGTAGTCCCACGGGGGACCTTGGAGATGGCTACACCTTC. Encoded protein: CASSPTGDLGDGYTF.

V and J are TRBV3-1 (or the pseudogene TRBV3-2) and TRBJ2-7; 8 positions agree with TRBD2. The germline CDR1 and CDR2 sequences are LGHDT and YNNKEL (reference sequence). Trimming cost V 1 base and J 7 bases; bases outside gene matches: 0. The CDR3 is 12 amino acids. This chain's CDR3 is CASSQGGGEQYF. CDR3 nucleotides: TGTGCCAGCAGCCAAGGCGGGGGGGAGCAGTACTTC.

The chain combines TRBV28 with TRBJ2-4, with D maybe TRBD2 (5 bases). The CDR3 consists of 17 residues. V lost 6 bases and J lost 1, with 19 bases in between. Germline CDR1 MDHEN, CDR2 SYDVKM. The CDR3 DNA is TGTGCCAGCAGCGTGGGGTGGGAGATTGCTGCCAAAAACATTCAGTACTTC. Amino acid sequence: CASSVGWEIAAKNIQYF.

V usage is TRBV5-4 and J usage is TRBJ2-3; no definite D call. Germline-derived CDR1 and CDR2 are SGHNT and YYREEE (reference sequence). This CDR3 spans 16 amino acids. V dropped 0 bases and J dropped 0 bases, with 11 bases sitting between them. The CDR3 reads CASSLAARQSTDTQYF. In DNA, the CDR3 is TGTGCCAGCAGCTTGGCGGCGAGACAAAGCACAGATACGCAGTATTTT.